This record covers a single T cell receptor beta chain. Its antigen is currently unknown. This entry belongs to a study of cytomegalovirus exposure and HLA in healthy donors. The germline CDR1 and CDR2 sequences are LGHNA and YNFKEQ. CDR3 length: 17 amino acids. The ends were cut back, 0 bases at V and 2 bases at J, with 11 bases in the middle. PCR was performed using 60 Vbeta and 13 Jbeta primers. Only in-frame clones appear in the TCRdb table, and some are missing; sequencing was by immunoSEQ multiplex PCR. The table lists 200,000 to 250,000 clones, 76% of them singletons. Study conclusions and caveats: Later analysis identified a missense DCLRE1C variant that was linked to TCR beta V- and J-gene trimming.

This receptor was identified in a man aged 18 to 29 in good health and CMV-seronegative. The sample was PBMCs. The rearrangement joins TRBV4-2 to TRBJ2-6; unclear D gene. CDR3 DNA: TGTGCCAGCAGCCAAGAAGTATATTGGCCTGGGGCCAACGTCCTGACTTTC. Encoded protein: CASSQEVYWPGANVLTF.